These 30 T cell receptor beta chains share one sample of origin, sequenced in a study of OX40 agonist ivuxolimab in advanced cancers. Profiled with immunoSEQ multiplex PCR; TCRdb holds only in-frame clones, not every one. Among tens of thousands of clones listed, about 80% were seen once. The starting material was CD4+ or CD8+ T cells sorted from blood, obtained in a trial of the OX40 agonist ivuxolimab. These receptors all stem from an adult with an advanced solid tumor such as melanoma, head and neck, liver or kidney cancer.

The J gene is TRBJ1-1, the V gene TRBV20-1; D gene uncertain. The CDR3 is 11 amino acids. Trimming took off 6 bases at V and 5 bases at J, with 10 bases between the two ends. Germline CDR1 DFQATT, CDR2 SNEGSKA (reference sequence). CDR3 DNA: TGCAGTGCCAAATCACCAACTGAAGCTTTCTTT. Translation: CSAKSPTEAFF.

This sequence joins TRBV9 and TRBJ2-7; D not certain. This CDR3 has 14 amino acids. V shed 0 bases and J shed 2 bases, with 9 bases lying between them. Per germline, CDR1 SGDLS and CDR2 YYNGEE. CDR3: CASSVGTQPYEQYF. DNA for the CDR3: TGTGCCAGCAGCGTAGGTACACAGCCCTACGAGCAGTACTTC. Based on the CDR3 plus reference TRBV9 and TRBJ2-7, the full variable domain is DSGVTQTPKHLITATGQRVTLRCSPRSGDLSVYWYQQSLDQGLQFLIQYYNGEERAKGNILERFSAQQFPDLHSELNLSSLELGDSALYFCASSVGTQPYEQYFGPGTRLTVT.

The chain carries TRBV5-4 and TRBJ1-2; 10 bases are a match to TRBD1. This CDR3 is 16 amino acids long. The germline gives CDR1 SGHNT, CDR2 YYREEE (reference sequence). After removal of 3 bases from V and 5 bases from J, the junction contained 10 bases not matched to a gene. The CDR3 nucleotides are TGTGCCAGCAGCTCGACAGGGGGCGCGAAGGAATATGGCTACACCTTC. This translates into CASSSTGGAKEYGYTF.

CDR3 amino acids: CASSLEDEVLFF. The DNA for the CDR3 is TGCGCCAGCAGCCTCGAAGACGAGGTACTGTTCTTT. The V call is TRBV5-1, the J call TRBJ1-1, with D unresolved. V lost 4 bases and J 14 bases, leaving 18 bases between the germline ends. CDR3 size: 12 residues. CDR1 SGHRS and CDR2 YFSETQ come from the germline V gene.

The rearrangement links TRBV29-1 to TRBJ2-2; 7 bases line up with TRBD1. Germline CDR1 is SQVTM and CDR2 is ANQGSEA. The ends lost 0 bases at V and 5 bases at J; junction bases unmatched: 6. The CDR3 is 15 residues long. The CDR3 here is CSVEDPGQRTGELFF. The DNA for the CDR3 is TGCAGCGTTGAAGATCCGGGACAGAGGACCGGGGAGCTGTTTTTT.

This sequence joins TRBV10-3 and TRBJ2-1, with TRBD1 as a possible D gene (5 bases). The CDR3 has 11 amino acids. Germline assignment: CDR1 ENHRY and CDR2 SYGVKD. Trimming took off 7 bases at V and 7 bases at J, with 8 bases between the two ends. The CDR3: CAIIAGNEQFF. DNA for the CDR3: TGTGCCATCATTGCAGGGAATGAGCAGTTCTTC.

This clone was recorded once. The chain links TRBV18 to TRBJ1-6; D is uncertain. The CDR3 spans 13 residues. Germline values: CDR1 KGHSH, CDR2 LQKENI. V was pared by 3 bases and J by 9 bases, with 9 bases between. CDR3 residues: CASSPAGPSPLHF. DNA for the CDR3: TGTGCCAGCTCACCCGCAGGACCTTCACCCCTCCACTTT.

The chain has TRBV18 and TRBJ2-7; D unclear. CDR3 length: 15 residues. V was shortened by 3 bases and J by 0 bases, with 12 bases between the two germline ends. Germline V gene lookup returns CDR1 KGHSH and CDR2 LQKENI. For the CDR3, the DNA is TGTGCCAGCTCACCGGAGACACCGAGCTCCTACGAGCAGTACTTC. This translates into CASSPETPSSYEQYF.

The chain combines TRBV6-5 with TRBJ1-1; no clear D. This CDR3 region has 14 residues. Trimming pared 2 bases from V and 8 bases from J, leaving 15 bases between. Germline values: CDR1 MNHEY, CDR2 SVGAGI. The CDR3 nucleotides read TGTGCCAGCAGTTACGCCCACCCTTCTGCCGAAGCTTTCTTT. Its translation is CASSYAHPSAEAFF.

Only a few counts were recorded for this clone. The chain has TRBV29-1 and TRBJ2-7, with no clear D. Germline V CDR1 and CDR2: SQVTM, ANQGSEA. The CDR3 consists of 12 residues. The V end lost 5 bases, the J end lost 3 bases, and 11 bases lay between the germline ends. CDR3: CSVKGPHYEQYF. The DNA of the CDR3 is TGCAGCGTTAAAGGGCCTCACTACGAGCAGTACTTC.

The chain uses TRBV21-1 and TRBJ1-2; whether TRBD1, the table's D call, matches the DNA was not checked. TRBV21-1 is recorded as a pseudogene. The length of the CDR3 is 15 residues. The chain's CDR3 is CASSNLGRKNYGYTF. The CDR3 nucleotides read TGTGCCAGCAGCAATTTAGGCAGGAAGAACTATGGCTACACCTTC.

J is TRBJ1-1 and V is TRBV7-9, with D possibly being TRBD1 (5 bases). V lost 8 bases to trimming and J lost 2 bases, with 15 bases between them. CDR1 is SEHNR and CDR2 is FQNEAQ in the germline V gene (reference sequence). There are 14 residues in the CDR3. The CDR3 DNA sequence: TGTGCCAGCGGGGGGGTGCGGGGAAACACTGAAGCTTTCTTT. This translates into CASGGVRGNTEAFF.

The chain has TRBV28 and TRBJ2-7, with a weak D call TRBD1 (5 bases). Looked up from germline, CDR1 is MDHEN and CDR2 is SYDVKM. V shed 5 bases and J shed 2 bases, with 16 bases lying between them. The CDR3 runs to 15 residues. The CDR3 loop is CASSTDIKGTYEQYF. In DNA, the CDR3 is TGTGCCAGCAGTACGGACATAAAGGGCACCTACGAGCAGTACTTC.

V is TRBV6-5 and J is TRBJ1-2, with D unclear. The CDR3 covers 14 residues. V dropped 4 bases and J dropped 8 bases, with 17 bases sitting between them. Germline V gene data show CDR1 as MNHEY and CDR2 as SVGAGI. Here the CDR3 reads CASSSGDFLGGYTF. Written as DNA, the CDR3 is TGTGCCAGCAGTTCGGGTGACTTCTTAGGAGGCTACACCTTC.

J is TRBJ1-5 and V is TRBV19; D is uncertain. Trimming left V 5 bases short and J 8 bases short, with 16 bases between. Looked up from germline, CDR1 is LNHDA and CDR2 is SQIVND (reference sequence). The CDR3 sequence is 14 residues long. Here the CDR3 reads CASSLGIRNKPQHF. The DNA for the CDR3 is TGTGCCAGTAGTCTCGGCATTCGGAATAAGCCCCAGCATTTT.

In DNA, the CDR3 is TGTGCCAGCAGCTTATGGGGAATCGGATGGCTCACTGAAGCTTTCTTT. This encodes CASSLWGIGWLTEAFF. This chain connects TRBV5-6 to TRBJ1-1, with D uncertain. This CDR3 comprises 16 residues. Between the trimmed V and J ends, which lost 2 bases and 4 bases, there was a span of 18 bases. From germline, CDR1 is SGHDT and CDR2 YYEEEE.

The DNA of the CDR3 is TGTGCCAGCAGCCTATCCGGGACCACTTACAATGAGCAGTTCTTC. This translates into CASSLSGTTYNEQFF. The chain joins TRBV7-2 to TRBJ2-1; D is possibly TRBD1 or TRBD2 (5 bases each). Germline V lookup: CDR1 SGHTA, CDR2 FQGNSA. The V end was cut by 5 bases, the J end by 4 bases, with 15 bases between. CDR3 size: 15 residues. Combining the CDR3 with reference TRBV7-2 and TRBJ2-1 gives the whole variable domain GAGVSQSPSNKVTEKGKDVELRCDPISGHTALYWYRQSLGQGLEFLIYFQGNSAPDKSGLPSDRFSAERTGGSVSTLTIQRTQQEDSAVYLCASSLSGTTYNEQFFGPGTRLTVL.

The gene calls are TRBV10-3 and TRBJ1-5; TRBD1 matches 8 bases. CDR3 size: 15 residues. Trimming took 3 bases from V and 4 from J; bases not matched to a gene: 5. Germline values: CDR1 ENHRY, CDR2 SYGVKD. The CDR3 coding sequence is TGTGCCATCAGTGACTCAGGGGGCGGGAATCAGCCCCAGCATTTT. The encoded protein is CAISDSGGGNQPQHF.

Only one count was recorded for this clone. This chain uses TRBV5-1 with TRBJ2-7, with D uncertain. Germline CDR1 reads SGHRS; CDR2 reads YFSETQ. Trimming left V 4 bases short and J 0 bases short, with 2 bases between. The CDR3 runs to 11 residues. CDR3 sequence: CASSPSYEQYF. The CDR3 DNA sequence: TGCGCCAGCAGCCCCTCCTACGAGCAGTACTTC.

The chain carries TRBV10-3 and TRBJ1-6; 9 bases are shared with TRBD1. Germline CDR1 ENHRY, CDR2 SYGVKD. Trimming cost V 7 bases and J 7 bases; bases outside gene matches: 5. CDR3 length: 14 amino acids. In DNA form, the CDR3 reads TGTGCCATCAAGGACAGGGGAATGAATTCACCCCTCCACTTT. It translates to CAIKDRGMNSPLHF.

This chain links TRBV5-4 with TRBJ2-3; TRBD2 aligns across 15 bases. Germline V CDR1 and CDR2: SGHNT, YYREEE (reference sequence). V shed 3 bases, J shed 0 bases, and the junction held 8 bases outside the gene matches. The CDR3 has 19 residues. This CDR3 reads CASSWPGLAGGTSTDTQYF. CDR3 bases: TGTGCCAGCAGCTGGCCGGGACTAGCGGGGGGCACTAGCACAGATACGCAGTATTTT. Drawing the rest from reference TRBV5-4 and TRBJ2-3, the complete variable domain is ETGVTQSPTHLIKTRGQQVTLRCSSQSGHNTVSWYQQALGQGPQFIFQYYREEENGRGNFPPRFSGLQFPNYSSELNVNALELDDSALYLCASSWPGLAGGTSTDTQYFGPGTRLTVL.

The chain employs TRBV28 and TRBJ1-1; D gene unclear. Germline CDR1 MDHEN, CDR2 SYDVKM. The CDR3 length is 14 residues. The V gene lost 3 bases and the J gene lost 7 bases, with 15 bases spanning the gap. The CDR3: CASSFWQARLEAFF. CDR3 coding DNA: TGTGCCAGCAGTTTTTGGCAGGCTAGACTTGAAGCTTTCTTT. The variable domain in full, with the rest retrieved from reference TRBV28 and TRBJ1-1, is DVKVTQSSRYLVKRTGEKVFLECVQDMDHENMFWYRQDPGLGLRLIYFSYDVKMKEKGDIPEGYSVSREKKERFSLILESASTNQTSMYLCASSFWQARLEAFFGQGTRLTVV.

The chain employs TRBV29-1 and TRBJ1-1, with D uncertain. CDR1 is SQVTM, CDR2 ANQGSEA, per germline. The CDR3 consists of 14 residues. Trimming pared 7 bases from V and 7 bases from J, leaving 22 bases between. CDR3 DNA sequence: TGCAGCGGGGAACTCGGACGGCCACCGTTTGAAGCTTTCTTT. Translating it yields CSGELGRPPFEAFF.

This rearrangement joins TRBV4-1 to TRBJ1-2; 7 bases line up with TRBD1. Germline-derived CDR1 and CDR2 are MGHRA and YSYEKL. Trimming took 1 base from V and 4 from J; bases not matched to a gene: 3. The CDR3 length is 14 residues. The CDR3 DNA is TGCGCCAGCAGCCAAGGGACAGGACGCTATGGCTACACCTTC. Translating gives CASSQGTGRYGYTF.

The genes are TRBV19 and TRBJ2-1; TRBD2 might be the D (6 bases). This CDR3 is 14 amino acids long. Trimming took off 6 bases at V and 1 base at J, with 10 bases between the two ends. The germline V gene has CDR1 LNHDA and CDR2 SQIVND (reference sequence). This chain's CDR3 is CASSPRGSYNEQFF. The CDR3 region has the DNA TGTGCCAGTAGCCCCCGGGGGTCCTACAATGAGCAGTTCTTC.

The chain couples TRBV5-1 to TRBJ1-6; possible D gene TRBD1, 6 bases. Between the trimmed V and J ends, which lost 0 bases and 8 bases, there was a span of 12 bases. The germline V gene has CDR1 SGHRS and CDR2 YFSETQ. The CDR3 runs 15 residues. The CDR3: CASSLETGRDSPLHF. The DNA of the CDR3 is TGCGCCAGCAGCTTGGAAACAGGGCGGGATTCACCCCTCCACTTT.

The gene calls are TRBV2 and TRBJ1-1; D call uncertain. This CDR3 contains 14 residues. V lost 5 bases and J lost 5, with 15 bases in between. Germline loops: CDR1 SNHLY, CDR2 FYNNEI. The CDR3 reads CASSLNTLSTEAFF. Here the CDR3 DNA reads TGTGCCAGCAGTCTAAACACCCTCTCTACTGAAGCTTTCTTT.

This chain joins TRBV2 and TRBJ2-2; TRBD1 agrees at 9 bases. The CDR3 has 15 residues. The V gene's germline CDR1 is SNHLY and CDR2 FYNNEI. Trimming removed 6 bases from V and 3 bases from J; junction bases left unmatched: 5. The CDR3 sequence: CASSGTGRHTGELFF. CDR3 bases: TGTGCCAGCAGCGGGACAGGGCGGCACACCGGGGAGCTGTTTTTT. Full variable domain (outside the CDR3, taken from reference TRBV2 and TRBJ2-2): EPEVTQTPSHQVTQMGQEVILRCVPISNHLYFYWYRQILGQKVEFLVSFYNNEISEKSEIFDDQFSVERPDGSNFTLKIRSTKLEDSAMYFCASSGTGRHTGELFFGEGSRLTVL.

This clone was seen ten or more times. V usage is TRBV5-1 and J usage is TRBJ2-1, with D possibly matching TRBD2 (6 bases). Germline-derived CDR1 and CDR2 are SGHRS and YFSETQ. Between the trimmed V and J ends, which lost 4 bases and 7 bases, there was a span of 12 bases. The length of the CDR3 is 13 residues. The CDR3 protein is CASSPHSGNEQFF. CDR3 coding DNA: TGCGCCAGCAGCCCTCATAGCGGTAATGAGCAGTTCTTC.

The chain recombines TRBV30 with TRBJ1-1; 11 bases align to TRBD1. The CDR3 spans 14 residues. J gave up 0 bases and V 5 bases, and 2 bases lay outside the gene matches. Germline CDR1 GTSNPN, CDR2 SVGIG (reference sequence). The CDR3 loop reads CAWRGQGVNTEAFF. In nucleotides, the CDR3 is TGTGCCTGGCGGGGACAGGGGGTGAACACTGAAGCTTTCTTT.